The 13 T cell receptor beta chains below all came from one sample that was sequenced in a study of CD8 T cells in Susac syndrome. With random hexamers, 0.5 to 1 ug RNA was reverse transcribed. TCRdb analysed the immunoSEQ multiplex PCR reads with MiXCR anew, one entry per CDR3 protein. The sample has 250,000 to 300,000 distinct CDR3 sequences; roughly 81% are singletons. The source material was CD8+ T cells from PBMCs. The receptors were gathered from a human donor with multiple sclerosis.

The chain combines TRBV27 with TRBJ2-1; D possibly uses TRBD1 or TRBD2 (5 bases each). Trimming pared 4 bases from V and 4 bases from J, leaving 11 bases between. The CDR3 is 14 residues long. Per germline, CDR1 MNHEY and CDR2 SMNVEV (reference sequence). The DNA for the CDR3 is TGTGCCAGCAGTTGGCCGGGGCTTTACAATGAGCAGTTCTTC. Its protein is CASSWPGLYNEQFF.

The J gene is TRBJ2-5, the V gene TRBV28, with 7 positions matching TRBD1. Germline assignment: CDR1 MDHEN and CDR2 SYDVKM. Trimming at V came to 6 bases and at J to 7 bases, leaving 17 bases not matched to a gene. The CDR3 consists of 16 residues. CDR3 sequence: CASRSRDSVPRGTQYF. The CDR3 bases are TGTGCCAGCAGGAGTCGGGACAGTGTCCCCCGGGGGACCCAGTACTTC.

This chain joins TRBV12-3 or TRBV12-4 and TRBJ2-1; D is undetermined. The V end lost 3 bases, the J end lost 1 base, and 10 bases lay between the germline ends. CDR3 length: 15 residues. CDR3 sequence reads: CASSFLTASYNEQFF. In nucleotides, the CDR3 is TGTGCCAGCAGTTTCTTGACGGCTTCCTACAATGAGCAGTTCTTC.

This chain joins TRBV11-2 and TRBJ2-1, with TRBD2 identical over 7 bases. V lost 6 bases, J lost 10 bases, and 3 bases stayed unmatched. Per germline, CDR1 SGHAT and CDR2 FQNNGV. CDR3 length: 11 amino acids. The CDR3 here is CASRPAGEQFF. In DNA form, the CDR3 reads TGTGCCAGCAGGCCAGCGGGAGAGCAGTTCTTC. Together with reference TRBV11-2 and TRBJ2-1, the CDR3 gives the full variable domain: EAGVAQSPRYKIIEKRQSVAFWCNPISGHATLYWYQQILGQGPKLLIQFQNNGVVDDSQLPKDRFSAERLKGVDSTLKIQPAKLEDSAVYLCASRPAGEQFFGPGTRLTVL.

V and J are TRBV7-9 and TRBJ2-6; D might be TRBD1 (5 bases). In germline, CDR1 is SEHNR, CDR2 FQNEAQ (reference sequence). Trimming cost V 6 bases and J 2 bases, with 11 bases left between them. This CDR3 has 15 amino acids. Here the CDR3 reads CASRPQGAGANVLTF. In DNA form, the CDR3 reads TGTGCCAGCAGACCTCAGGGTGCTGGGGCCAACGTCCTGACTTTC.

The chain joins TRBV25-1 to TRBJ1-6; possible D gene TRBD1, 5 bases. This CDR3 has 16 amino acids. The germline gives CDR1 MGHDK, CDR2 SYGVNS. V was cut by 7 bases and J by 0 bases, with 13 bases left in between. The CDR3 here is CASTGTVSSYNSPLHF. CDR3 DNA: TGTGCCAGCACAGGGACGGTGAGCTCCTATAATTCACCCCTCCACTTT.

The CDR3 sequence: CASSYGQGGTEAFF. The CDR3 DNA sequence: TGTGCCAGCAGCTACGGGCAGGGTGGAACAGAAGCTTTCTTT. The chain is built from TRBV7-9 and TRBJ1-1, with D possibly matching TRBD1 (5 bases). V dropped 4 bases and J dropped 8 bases, with 17 bases sitting between them. There are 14 residues in the CDR3. CDR1 and CDR2 from the germline V gene are SEHNR and FQNEAQ (reference sequence).

V usage is TRBV9 and J usage is TRBJ1-3; D gene unclear. The germline V gene encodes CDR1 SGDLS and CDR2 YYNGEE. CDR3 length: 10 residues. V was clipped by 8 bases and J by 2 bases, with 2 bases between them. CDR3 nucleotide sequence: TGTGCCAGTGCTGGAAACACCATATATTTT. Its translation: CASAGNTIYF.

The gene calls are TRBV20-1 and TRBJ2-3; perhaps TRBD2 as D (6 bases). The V and J ends lost 5 bases and 2 bases respectively, with 20 bases between them. The length of the CDR3 is 16 residues. Germline V gene lookup returns CDR1 DFQATT and CDR2 SNEGSKA (reference sequence). The CDR3 DNA sequence: TGCAGTGCTCCCCCGATAGCGGATGTACCCACAGATACGCAGTATTTT. Its protein is CSAPPIADVPTDTQYF.

V usage is TRBV4-1 and J usage is TRBJ1-5; possible D gene TRBD1, 6 bases. The germline V gene has CDR1 MGHRA and CDR2 YSYEKL. The CDR3 spans 13 residues. The ends were cut back, 8 bases at V and 4 bases at J, with 12 bases in the middle. DNA of the CDR3: TGCGCCAGCGGGGGGCGCCTTAATCAGCCCCAGCATTTT. It yields the protein CASGGRLNQPQHF.

The J gene is TRBJ2-3, the V gene TRBV2, with 8 bases matching TRBD2. From germline, CDR1 is SNHLY and CDR2 FYNNEI. J was trimmed by 3 bases and V by 9 bases; bases with no gene match: 5. The CDR3 sequence is 13 residues long. The CDR3 DNA is TGTGCCAGACTTAGACTAGCGACAGATACGCAGTATTTT. It is translated as CARLRLATDTQYF.

The chain recombines TRBV2 with TRBJ2-1, with D possibly being TRBD2 (6 bases). There are 12 residues in the CDR3. The germline V gene encodes CDR1 SNHLY and CDR2 FYNNEI. Between the trimmed V and J ends, which lost 3 bases and 13 bases, there was a span of 13 bases. DNA for the CDR3: TGTGCCAGCAGTGAGTGGAGGGATTTACAGTTCTTC. Its translation: CASSEWRDLQFF.

The J gene is TRBJ2-7, the V gene TRBV27, with 9 bases identical to TRBD2. V trimming: 0 bases; J trimming: 4 bases; junction bases outside the gene matches: 4. Germline loops: CDR1 MNHEY, CDR2 SMNVEV (reference sequence). The CDR3 has 15 amino acids. The CDR3 here is CASSLSRGGFYEQYF. CDR3 bases: TGTGCCAGCAGTTTATCGCGGGGGGGTTTTTACGAGCAGTACTTC.